This T cell receptor (beta chain) came from a study of stem cell transplantation in POMP-related autoinflammatory disease. Across the study: Impaired MHC class I-dependent CD8+ differentiation was hypothesized from defective thymoproteasomes.

Whole-study results and caveats: A trend toward lower repertoire diversity and greater clonality appeared in every analyzed T-cell subset of PRAID patients. Fewer unique TRB V-J gene pairings were identified in patients with PRAID.

Profiling relied on immunoSEQ multiplex PCR, and the TCRdb table lists in-frame clones only, not all of them. In the table there are about 1,400 clones, about three quarters of which are singletons. This CDR3 contains 15 residues. V dropped 4 bases and J dropped 6; count of bases not matched to a gene: 6. Germline-derived CDR1 and CDR2 are SGHTA and FQGNSA. Concerning this clone: Its antigen is not identified.

The sequence was obtained from a human donor in good health. V usage is TRBV7-2 and J usage is TRBJ1-6; 7 nucleotides align to TRBD1. Sequencing used Tregs from PBMCs. For the CDR3, the DNA is TGTGCCAGCAGCTCCCGACAGGGCTTTAATTCACCCCTCCACTTT. This sequence encodes CASSSRQGFNSPLHF. Full variable domain (outside the CDR3, taken from reference TRBV7-2 and TRBJ1-6): GAGVSQSPSNKVTEKGKDVELRCDPISGHTALYWYRQSLGQGLEFLIYFQGNSAPDKSGLPSDRFSAERTGGSVSTLTIQRTQQEDSAVYLCASSSRQGFNSPLHFGNGTRLTVT.